Each of the 29 T cell receptor beta chains below was sequenced from the same sample in a study of cytomegalovirus exposure and HLA in healthy donors. Primers for the PCR totalled 60 Vbeta and 13 Jbeta. Only in-frame clones appear in the TCRdb table, and some are missing; sequencing was by immunoSEQ multiplex PCR. The data contain some 200,000 clones, 80% to 85% of them singletons. The source material was PBMCs. The receptors shown here come from a man aged 40-55 years in good health and CMV-seropositive.

This clone showed up just a few times. V usage is TRBV6-1 and J usage is TRBJ2-7; 7 bases line up with TRBD1. This CDR3 region has 14 residues. The ends lost 6 bases at V and 11 bases at J; junction bases unmatched: 16. Germline lookup yields CDR1 MNHNS and CDR2 SASEGT. The CDR3 loop is CASSPAPDRAREYF. CDR3 nucleotides: TGTGCCAGCAGCCCGGCCCCCGACAGGGCCAGGGAGTACTTC.

The chain joins TRBV6-6 to TRBJ2-5, with TRBD1 matching 9 bases. The DNA end is more similar to TRBJ2-7, so the J call may be wrong. The CDR3 totals 14 residues. The V gene's germline CDR1 is MNHNY and CDR2 SVGAGI (reference sequence). The CDR3 loop is CASSGTGISYEQYF. Written as DNA, the CDR3 is TGTGCCAGCAGTGGGACAGGGATCTCCTACGAGCAGTACTTC.

The chain combines TRBV30 with TRBJ2-3; the match to TRBD2 covers 8 bases. CDR3 size: 13 residues. The germline V gene has CDR1 GTSNPN and CDR2 SVGIG (reference sequence). J was trimmed by 1 base and V by 4 bases; bases with no gene match: 1. DNA of the CDR3: TGTGCCTGGACGGGGGGGGGCACAGATACGCAGTATTTT. Translated, it gives CAWTGGGTDTQYF.

The gene calls are TRBV27 and TRBJ1-2; TRBD1 matches 9 bases. V shed 3 bases and J 7 bases; nucleotides not matched to a gene: 6. The CDR3 sequence is 14 residues long. Germline CDR1 is MNHEY and CDR2 is SMNVEV (reference sequence). The CDR3 loop is CASSFGQGRFGYTF. The CDR3 DNA sequence: TGTGCCAGCAGTTTCGGACAGGGGAGGTTTGGCTACACCTTC.

The chain's CDR3 is CASSLPTRRNSYEQYF. CDR3 coding DNA: TGTGCCAGCAGCCTTCCCACTAGAAGGAACTCCTACGAGCAGTACTTC. The chain couples TRBV7-9 to TRBJ2-7, with D possibly matching TRBD2 (5 bases). There are 16 residues in the CDR3. Trimming cost V 5 bases and J 0 bases, with 17 bases left between them. Per germline, CDR1 SEHNR and CDR2 FQNEAQ (reference sequence).

The gene calls are TRBV5-4 and TRBJ2-5; TRBD1 matches 7 bases. The CDR3 contains 14 residues. V lost 4 bases and J lost 1; bases outside the gene matches: 4. In germline, CDR1 is SGHNT, CDR2 YYREEE (reference sequence). CDR3 protein: CASSNRDSQETQYF. In DNA, the CDR3 is TGTGCCAGCAGCAACCGGGACAGCCAAGAGACCCAGTACTTC.

V gene TRBV10-1 combines with J gene TRBJ2-7, with a weak D call TRBD2 (5 bases). Per the germline V gene, CDR1 is WNHNN and CDR2 is SYGVQD (reference sequence). This CDR3 contains 19 residues. The V and J ends lost 2 bases and 3 bases respectively, with 26 bases between them. The CDR3 spells CASSETASAFDRRDYEQYF. The CDR3 DNA follows: TGCGCCAGCAGTGAGACGGCATCAGCCTTCGACCGTCGGGACTACGAGCAGTACTTC.

The J gene is TRBJ2-3, the V gene TRBV4-1; TRBD2 aligns across 10 bases. The V gene's germline CDR1 is MGHRA and CDR2 YSYEKL. Trimming cost V 5 bases and J 1 base; bases outside gene matches: 9. The CDR3 consists of 17 residues. The CDR3 is CASSGASGGGRTDTQYF. The CDR3 bases are TGCGCCAGCAGCGGCGCTAGCGGGGGCGGTCGCACAGATACGCAGTATTTT.

The chain links TRBV19 to TRBJ1-5, with a possible D match to TRBD1 (5 bases). Trimming stripped 0 bases from V and 3 bases from J, with 9 bases between. In germline, CDR1 is LNHDA, CDR2 SQIVND (reference sequence). The CDR3 has 15 residues. The CDR3 here is CASSIDGAYNQPQHF. CDR3 in DNA: TGTGCCAGTAGTATAGATGGGGCATACAATCAGCCCCAGCATTTT.

This clone occurred a few times. This sequence joins TRBV18 and TRBJ1-5; 10 bases map to TRBD1. V gave up 4 bases and J gave up 2 bases; unmatched junction bases: 8. This CDR3 comprises 17 residues. Germline loops: CDR1 KGHSH, CDR2 LQKENI. CDR3 sequence reads: CASSQTGGAGGNQPQHF. The CDR3 DNA is TGTGCCAGCTCACAGACAGGGGGCGCAGGGGGCAATCAGCCCCAGCATTTT. The full variable domain, its missing parts supplied by reference TRBV18 and TRBJ1-5, is NAGVMQNPRHLVRRRGQEARLRCSPMKGHSHVYWYRQLPEEGLKFMVYLQKENIIDESGMPKERFSAEFPKEGPSILRIQQVVRGDSAAYFCASSQTGGAGGNQPQHFGDGTRLSIL.

This clone was detected only once. This chain joins TRBV5-1 and TRBJ2-7; a possible D gene is TRBD1 (6 bases). V gave up 4 bases and J gave up 3 bases, with 17 bases separating them. Germline CDR1 SGHRS, CDR2 YFSETQ. This CDR3 comprises 15 residues. The CDR3 coding sequence is TGCGCCAGCAGCCTGGCAGGGGCTCAAATCTACGAGCAGTACTTC. It yields the protein CASSLAGAQIYEQYF. Variable domain in full (rest from reference TRBV5-1 and TRBJ2-7): KAGVTQTPRYLIKTRGQQVTLSCSPISGHRSVSWYQQTPGQGLQFLFEYFSETQRNKGNFPGRFSGRQFSNSRSEMNVSTLELGDSALYLCASSLAGAQIYEQYFGPGTRLTVT.

The V gene is TRBV9, the J gene TRBJ1-2; D may be TRBD1 (5 bases). Deletions cut 0 bases from V and 7 bases from J, with 7 bases between. Looked up from germline, CDR1 is SGDLS and CDR2 is YYNGEE. This CDR3 is 12 amino acids long. The CDR3 is CASSVGGGGYTF. The CDR3, as DNA: TGTGCCAGCAGCGTAGGGGGGGGTGGCTACACCTTC. Full variable domain (rest looked up from reference TRBV9 and TRBJ1-2): DSGVTQTPKHLITATGQRVTLRCSPRSGDLSVYWYQQSLDQGLQFLIQYYNGEERAKGNILERFSAQQFPDLHSELNLSSLELGDSALYFCASSVGGGGYTFGSGTRLTVV.

This clone has just one count. The chain has TRBV29-1 and TRBJ1-1; unclear D gene. The germline V and J ends were trimmed by 6 bases and 6 bases, with 8 bases remaining between them. This CDR3 is built from 10 residues. CDR1 SQVTM and CDR2 ANQGSEA come from the germline V gene. CDR3 sequence: CSVWGAEAFF. CDR3 in DNA: TGCAGCGTATGGGGAGCTGAAGCTTTCTTT.

The J gene is TRBJ1-2, the V gene TRBV28, with 9 bases matching TRBD1. Trimming at V came to 5 bases and at J to 4 bases, leaving 5 bases not matched to a gene. Germline V gives CDR1 MDHEN, CDR2 SYDVKM. This CDR3 has 14 residues. CDR3 in DNA: TGTGCCAGCAGTCGCGGGACAGGGAGCTATGGCTACACCTTC. Amino acid sequence: CASSRGTGSYGYTF.

A single count supports this clone. CDR3 coding DNA: TGTGCCAGCAGTTTGGGGGACAGGGCCAGGGAGACCCAGTACTTC. Amino acid sequence: CASSLGDRARETQYF. The genes are TRBV28 and TRBJ2-5; TRBD1 matches at 9 bases. CDR3 size: 15 residues. J gave up 5 bases and V 3 bases, and 7 bases lay outside the gene matches. Germline V lookup: CDR1 MDHEN, CDR2 SYDVKM.

The V gene is TRBV27, the J gene TRBJ1-2; possible D gene TRBD1, 5 bases. The CDR3 has 14 residues. Trimming shortened V by 0 bases and J by 5 bases, and 10 bases separated the two germline ends. The germline V gene has CDR1 MNHEY and CDR2 SMNVEV (reference sequence). CDR3 protein: CASSLSPGRYGYTF. The CDR3 DNA is TGTGCCAGCAGTTTATCTCCAGGGCGGTATGGCTACACCTTC.

V is TRBV28 and J is TRBJ1-1; 8 bases fit TRBD1. Germline V gives CDR1 MDHEN, CDR2 SYDVKM. With V trimmed by 3 bases and J by 5 bases, 8 bases remained unmatched. The CDR3 is made up of 15 amino acids. The CDR3 nucleotides are TGTGCCAGCAGTTTTGGAACAGGGGGAGGGACTGAAGCTTTCTTT. Protein sequence: CASSFGTGGGTEAFF.

V and J are TRBV9 and TRBJ2-2; TRBD2 might be the D (5 bases). This CDR3 spans 18 amino acids. Germline loops: CDR1 SGDLS, CDR2 YYNGEE. V was cut by 4 bases and J by 3 bases, with 22 bases left in between. The CDR3 region has the DNA TGTGCCAGCAGCCCCCGGGCGCATGGGAGTACGGACACCGGGGAGCTGTTTTTT. Protein: CASSPRAHGSTDTGELFF.

The chain combines TRBV5-1 with TRBJ2-5; a weak D match, TRBD1 (6 bases). The germline CDR1 and CDR2 sequences are SGHRS and YFSETQ. The V end lost 0 bases, the J end lost 3 bases, and 9 bases lay between the germline ends. This CDR3 comprises 14 residues. CDR3 in amino acids: CASSLETGKETQYF. The CDR3 coding sequence is TGCGCCAGCAGCTTGGAAACAGGGAAAGAGACCCAGTACTTC.

The CDR3 here is CAIRRSGTSPNEQFF. In DNA, the CDR3 is TGTGCCATCAGGAGATCGGGGACTAGCCCAAATGAGCAGTTCTTC. The chain couples TRBV10-3 to TRBJ2-1; 9 positions match TRBD2. The V gene's germline CDR1 is ENHRY and CDR2 SYGVKD. With 6 bases clipped from V and 7 bases from J, the junction kept 10 bases outside the gene matches. The CDR3 runs 15 residues.

The chain uses TRBV9 and TRBJ1-5; the D gene is possibly TRBD1 (6 bases). The CDR3 sequence is 13 residues long. The germline V gene encodes CDR1 SGDLS and CDR2 YYNGEE. V was shortened by 4 bases and J by 5 bases, with 10 bases between the two germline ends. This CDR3 is CASSLEGDQPQHF. DNA for the CDR3: TGTGCCAGCAGCCTAGAGGGGGATCAGCCCCAGCATTTT.

The J gene is TRBJ1-2, the V gene TRBV10-3, with 11 bases that match TRBD1. The CDR3 is made up of 17 amino acids. CDR1 ENHRY and CDR2 SYGVKD come from the germline V gene. V lost 4 bases and J lost 8; bases outside the gene matches: 15. CDR3 nucleotide sequence: TGTGCCATCAGTGGGGCTTCCGGGACAGGGGGTTTCGGCGGCTACACCTTC. Its translation: CAISGASGTGGFGGYTF.

This chain links TRBV27 with TRBJ2-5, with 9 positions matching TRBD1. CDR3 length equals 15 residues. CDR1 is MNHEY, CDR2 SMNVEV, per germline (reference sequence). V shed 5 bases and J 1 base; nucleotides not matched to a gene: 5. The CDR3 DNA sequence: TGTGCCAGCAGTCCGATGGACAGGGGCCAAGAGACCCAGTACTTC. Translation: CASSPMDRGQETQYF.

The chain links TRBV28 to TRBJ1-2, with 8 bases that match TRBD1. The junction had 13 bases not matched to a gene; V was cut back by 5 bases and J by 8 bases. The CDR3 is made up of 15 amino acids. CDR1 MDHEN and CDR2 SYDVKM come from the germline V gene. The chain's CDR3 is CASSQTFGQGYGYTF. The CDR3 coding sequence is TGTGCCAGCAGTCAAACATTTGGACAGGGTTACGGCTACACCTTC.

V and J are TRBV28 and TRBJ1-5, with D tentatively TRBD1 (6 bases). Trimming cost V 4 bases and J 6 bases, with 16 bases left between them. The CDR3 consists of 15 residues. Germline CDR1 reads MDHEN; CDR2 reads SYDVKM. CDR3 protein: CASSSPGVRSQPQHF. DNA of the CDR3: TGTGCCAGCAGTTCACCAGGGGTGCGTTCTCAGCCCCAGCATTTT.

The rearrangement links TRBV27 to TRBJ2-7; 10 bases agree with TRBD2. Germline assignment: CDR1 MNHEY and CDR2 SMNVEV (reference sequence). The trim removed 5 bases at V and 3 bases at J, leaving 13 bases unmatched. The CDR3 has 17 amino acids. For the CDR3, the DNA is TGTGCCAGCAGTCGGACTAGCGGTAGCTATAATAGCTACGAGCAGTACTTC. This encodes CASSRTSGSYNSYEQYF.

The genes are TRBV7-8 and TRBJ2-5, with D possibly TRBD1 on 6 matching bases. Between the trimmed V and J ends, which lost 7 bases and 1 base, there was a span of 13 bases. The CDR3 extends over 14 amino acids. The germline V gene has CDR1 SGHVS and CDR2 FQNEAQ. CDR3 in DNA: TGTGCCAGCAACAAAGGGGGTTCCCAAGAGACCCAGTACTTC. Protein sequence: CASNKGGSQETQYF.

The CDR3 here is CAWSAGTVNEKLFF. In DNA form, the CDR3 reads TGTGCCTGGAGCGCCGGGACAGTTAATGAAAAACTGTTTTTT. The V gene is TRBV30, the J gene TRBJ1-4; TRBD1 matches 7 bases. The trim removed 3 bases at V and 4 bases at J, leaving 5 bases unmatched. CDR1 and CDR2 (germline): GTSNPN, SVGIG (reference sequence). The CDR3 spans 14 residues.

Comments on this clone: The junction departs from germline at one end; a sequencing error may be responsible. The genes are TRBV4-1 and TRBJ1-3; D gene uncertain. The CDR3 covers 14 residues. CDR1 MGHRA and CDR2 YSYEKL come from the germline V gene. The CDR3, as DNA: TGCGTCAGCAGCCAAGTTAGCTCTGGAAACACCATATATTTT. Its translation: CVSSQVSSGNTIYF.